The present TCR beta chain was sequenced within a study of OX40 agonist ivuxolimab in advanced cancers. Study-wide background: Ivuxolimab, an agonistic anti-OX40 (CD134) antibody, was given to patients.

Measured with immunoSEQ multiplex PCR; TCRdb has only the in-frame clones, and not every one. The top ten clones hold about 2.4% of a sample with roughly 56,000 clones, around 86% of them seen once. This clone was found a few times. From germline, CDR1 is SNHLY and CDR2 FYNNEI. V shed 5 bases and J 1 base; nucleotides not matched to a gene: 12. This CDR3 has 17 amino acids. The sequencing here drew on CD4+ or CD8+ T cells sorted from blood, taken in a trial of the OX40 agonist ivuxolimab. The gene calls are TRBV2 and TRBJ2-5; 8 bases line up with TRBD2. This clonotype was obtained from an adult with an advanced solid tumor such as melanoma, head and neck, liver or kidney cancer. CDR3 DNA: TGTGCCAGCAGTCGCCCCTCGGGACTAGGAGGCCAAGAGACCCAGTACTTC. Amino acids: CASSRPSGLGGQETQYF.